Presented here are 30 T cell receptor beta chains from one specimen sequenced in a study of blood T cell repertoires in COVID-19. Libraries were prepared by immunoSEQ multiplex PCR; TCRdb keeps only in-frame clonotypes and omits some of them. This sample has over 250,000 clones, with around 90% found just once. The sequencing sample was made of peripheral blood. The receptors were sampled from a woman aged 45 to 65 with COVID-19, enrolled during active disease.

The rearrangement uses TRBV7-8 and TRBJ1-4; 8 bases agree with TRBD1. The J segment lost 8 bases and the V segment lost 5 bases, leaving 10 bases of the junction unmatched. CDR3 size: 15 residues. Germline V CDR1 and CDR2: SGHVS, FQNEAQ. In nucleotides, the CDR3 is TGTGCCAGCAGCCGGTCACAGGGGGAGGGGGAAAAACTGTTTTTT. Protein product: CASSRSQGEGEKLFF.

The chain recombines TRBV6-5 with TRBJ2-7; 7 bases align to TRBD1. The trim removed 2 bases at V and 4 bases at J, leaving 2 bases unmatched. From germline, CDR1 is MNHEY and CDR2 SVGAGI. This CDR3 comprises 13 residues. The CDR3 bases are TGTGCCAGCAGTTACAGGGGGCGATACGAGCAGTACTTC. This sequence encodes CASSYRGRYEQYF.

The chain couples TRBV29-1 to TRBJ1-2, with 8 bases matching TRBD1. Germline CDR1 is SQVTM and CDR2 is ANQGSEA. After removal of 7 bases from V and 5 bases from J, the junction contained 18 bases not matched to a gene. This CDR3 has 16 amino acids. CDR3 in amino acids: CSAPTQPSGGKYGYTF. The DNA of the CDR3 is TGCAGCGCACCTACCCAGCCCTCAGGGGGCAAATATGGCTACACCTTC.

The chain recombines TRBV19 with TRBJ1-1; 7 bases align to TRBD1. The CDR3 extends over 15 amino acids. V lost 4 bases and J lost 1; bases outside the gene matches: 6. Germline-derived CDR1 and CDR2 are LNHDA and SQIVND (reference sequence). The CDR3 loop reads CASSTTYRGNTEAFF. CDR3 in DNA: TGTGCCAGTAGTACCACGTACAGGGGGAACACTGAAGCTTTCTTT.

The chain recombines TRBV24-1 with TRBJ1-5; 9 bases match TRBD1. V lost 4 bases, J lost 0 bases, and 6 bases stayed unmatched. The CDR3 sequence is 17 residues long. The germline gives CDR1 KGHDR, CDR2 SFDVKD. CDR3 nucleotide sequence: TGTGCCACCAGTGAAGACAGGGGGGCTTATAGCAATCAGCCCCAGCATTTT. Translation gives CATSEDRGAYSNQPQHF.

The chain is built from TRBV5-4 and TRBJ2-3, with D maybe TRBD1 (6 bases). With 4 bases removed from V and 0 bases from J, the gap between germline ends came to 12 bases. CDR3 length equals 15 residues. Looked up from germline, CDR1 is SGHNT and CDR2 is YYREEE (reference sequence). The CDR3 is CASSGARGSTDTQYF. DNA for the CDR3: TGTGCCAGCAGCGGGGCTAGGGGGAGCACAGATACGCAGTATTTT.

This sequence joins TRBV5-1 and TRBJ1-1; D may be TRBD1 (6 bases). The CDR3 loop spans 14 amino acids. V lost 2 bases and J 3 bases, leaving 11 bases between the germline ends. The V gene's germline CDR1 is SGHRS and CDR2 YFSETQ. The CDR3 loop is CASSFISGDTEAFF. The CDR3 DNA sequence: TGCGCCAGCAGCTTCATCTCAGGGGACACTGAAGCTTTCTTT.

The V gene is TRBV5-1, the J gene TRBJ2-1, with 8 positions matching TRBD2. The junction had 7 bases not matched to a gene; V was cut back by 0 bases and J by 5 bases. The CDR3 sequence is 16 residues long. CDR1 is SGHRS and CDR2 is YFSETQ in the germline V gene. CDR3 protein: CASSLAPSGLNNEQFF. CDR3 DNA sequence: TGCGCCAGCAGCTTGGCCCCTAGCGGGTTGAACAATGAGCAGTTCTTC.

The rearrangement links TRBV30 to TRBJ1-1; unclear D gene. CDR3 size: 14 residues. Germline V gene lookup returns CDR1 GTSNPN and CDR2 SVGIG (reference sequence). Trimming shortened V by 0 bases and J by 2 bases, and 10 bases separated the two germline ends. The CDR3 protein is CAWSVRGVNTEAFF. The CDR3 DNA reads TGTGCCTGGAGTGTACGGGGAGTTAACACTGAAGCTTTCTTT.

This chain connects TRBV7-2 to TRBJ1-1, with D perhaps TRBD1 (5 bases). This CDR3 spans 13 amino acids. Looked up from germline, CDR1 is SGHTA and CDR2 is FQGNSA. Trimming took off 5 bases at V and 9 bases at J, with 16 bases between the two ends. In DNA, the CDR3 is TGTGCCAGCAGCCGCCGGGACTCCAACAAAGCTTTCTTT. This sequence encodes CASSRRDSNKAFF. The variable domain in full, completed from reference TRBV7-2 and TRBJ1-1, reads GAGVSQSPSNKVTEKGKDVELRCDPISGHTALYWYRQSLGQGLEFLIYFQGNSAPDKSGLPSDRFSAERTGGSVSTLTIQRTQQEDSAVYLCASSRRDSNKAFFGQGTRLTVV.

There are a few counts of this clone. The CDR3 nucleotides are TGTGCCAGCCGAGTCCCGGGGGCTAACTATGGCTACACCTTC. It specifies CASRVPGANYGYTF. The V gene is TRBV18, the J gene TRBJ1-2, with D possibly matching TRBD1 (5 bases). Trimming took 8 bases from V and 0 from J, leaving 13 bases between them. Germline V gene lookup returns CDR1 KGHSH and CDR2 LQKENI. The CDR3 is made up of 14 amino acids.

This chain connects TRBV18 to TRBJ2-1, with 10 bases identical to TRBD1. CDR1 is KGHSH and CDR2 is LQKENI in the germline V gene. CDR3 size: 15 residues. Trimming cost V 3 bases and J 7 bases; bases outside gene matches: 6. CDR3 sequence: CASSPTDRGINEQFF. CDR3 nucleotide sequence: TGTGCCAGCTCACCCACGGACAGGGGGATTAATGAGCAGTTCTTC.

This clone was seen only once. The chain links TRBV7-2 to TRBJ1-1; D ambiguous. V lost 1 base and J 8 bases, leaving 14 bases between the germline ends. The CDR3 consists of 14 residues. Germline-derived CDR1 and CDR2 are SGHTA and FQGNSA. In nucleotides, the CDR3 is TGTGCCAGCAGCTTAGTAGAGGCGGGGAGGGAAGCTTTCTTT. This encodes CASSLVEAGREAFF.

The chain links TRBV4-1 to TRBJ1-2; 7 nucleotides line up with TRBD1. V was clipped by 6 bases and J by 2 bases; unmatched bases: 6. The V gene's germline CDR1 is MGHRA and CDR2 YSYEKL. This CDR3 is 14 amino acids long. CDR3 amino acids: CASRGQDVNYGYTF. CDR3 nucleotides: TGCGCCAGCAGAGGACAGGACGTAAACTATGGCTACACCTTC.

The chain joins TRBV6-6 to TRBJ2-1; a weak D match, TRBD1 (5 bases). The germline gives CDR1 MNHNY, CDR2 SVGAGI (reference sequence). The CDR3 has 15 residues. Trimming took off 2 bases at V and 0 bases at J, with 8 bases between the two ends. CDR3 nucleotide sequence: TGTGCCAGCAGTTACAGGGGTTTCTCCTACAATGAGCAGTTCTTC. As protein: CASSYRGFSYNEQFF.

The CDR3 loop reads CASSFRGGTGNTIYF. Here the CDR3 DNA reads TGTGCCAGCAGCTTTAGAGGGGGAACTGGAAACACCATATATTTT. The V call is TRBV5-4, the J call TRBJ1-3; perhaps TRBD1 as D (6 bases). This CDR3 region has 15 residues. V lost 2 bases, J lost 2 bases, and 11 bases lay in between. The germline CDR1 and CDR2 sequences are SGHNT and YYREEE (reference sequence).

The rearrangement uses TRBV5-8 and TRBJ2-3; TRBD2 agrees at 13 bases. The V and J ends lost 3 bases and 5 bases, in that order; junction bases with no gene match: 3. The CDR3 covers 15 residues. Looked up from germline, CDR1 is SGHTS and CDR2 is YDEGEE. The CDR3 protein is CASSSRLAGGDTQYF. The CDR3 region has the DNA TGTGCCAGCAGCTCAAGACTAGCGGGAGGAGATACGCAGTATTTT.

CDR3 region: CASIPGGSTEAFF. In nucleotides, the CDR3 is TGTGCCAGCATTCCAGGGGGAAGCACTGAAGCTTTCTTT. The chain uses TRBV6-5 and TRBJ1-1; 7 nucleotides agree with TRBD1. Per germline, CDR1 MNHEY and CDR2 SVGAGI. V lost 7 bases, J lost 4 bases, and 6 bases stayed unmatched. This CDR3 has 13 residues.

The chain employs TRBV24-1 and TRBJ2-7; the match to TRBD2 covers 7 bases. Germline CDR1 KGHDR, CDR2 SFDVKD. The CDR3 sequence is 13 residues long. The V gene end was trimmed by 4 bases and the J gene end by 6 bases; junction bases not matched to a gene: 5. Written as DNA, the CDR3 is TGTGCCACCAGTGAGGGGCCGGGGGGCGAGCAGTACTTC. Protein sequence: CATSEGPGGEQYF.

This chain connects TRBV7-2 to TRBJ2-3; 9 bases align to TRBD2. Losses at the gene ends were 1 base for V and 2 bases for J; bases not matched to a gene: 10. Germline V CDR1 and CDR2: SGHTA, FQGNSA. The CDR3 runs to 18 residues. CDR3 sequence reads: CASSLEAGGHLFTDTQYF. CDR3 bases: TGTGCCAGCAGCTTAGAGGCGGGAGGGCACCTATTCACAGATACGCAGTATTTT. Looking up the rest from reference TRBV7-2 and TRBJ2-3 gives the full variable domain: GAGVSQSPSNKVTEKGKDVELRCDPISGHTALYWYRQSLGQGLEFLIYFQGNSAPDKSGLPSDRFSAERTGGSVSTLTIQRTQQEDSAVYLCASSLEAGGHLFTDTQYFGPGTRLTVL.

The gene calls are TRBV5-6 and TRBJ2-1; maybe TRBD2 (5 bases). V was pared by 2 bases and J by 11 bases, with 14 bases between. The CDR3 extends over 13 amino acids. Germline values: CDR1 SGHDT, CDR2 YYEEEE. The CDR3 is CASSLHRGMKQFF. In DNA, the CDR3 is TGTGCCAGCAGCTTACATAGAGGGATGAAGCAGTTCTTC.

V is TRBV11-2 and J is TRBJ2-7; TRBD1 matches at 9 bases. The V and J ends lost 3 bases and 3 bases, in that order; junction bases with no gene match: 3. The CDR3 spans 14 residues. Germline V gene data show CDR1 as SGHAT and CDR2 as FQNNGV. The DNA of the CDR3 is TGTGCCAGCAGCTTGCTGGGACAGGGCTACGAGCAGTACTTC. Translating gives CASSLLGQGYEQYF.

The V call is TRBV14, the J call TRBJ2-2, with a possible D match to TRBD2 (6 bases). Germline V gene data show CDR1 as SGHDN and CDR2 as FVKESK. Trimming took off 6 bases at V and 5 bases at J, with 16 bases between the two ends. The CDR3 sequence is 15 residues long. Here the CDR3 reads CASSPSSGETGELFF. The CDR3, as DNA: TGTGCCAGCAGTCCAAGTAGCGGAGAGACCGGGGAGCTGTTTTTT.

The chain combines TRBV5-1 with TRBJ1-2; 8 nucleotides align to TRBD1. The CDR3 spans 13 residues. CDR1 SGHRS and CDR2 YFSETQ come from the germline V gene. J was trimmed by 3 bases and V by 7 bases; bases with no gene match: 5. The DNA for the CDR3 is TGCGCCAGCGGACCAGGGGGCGACTATGGCTACACCTTC. Amino acids: CASGPGGDYGYTF.

The chain uses TRBV5-4 and TRBJ1-4, with D unresolved. V dropped 2 bases and J dropped 0 bases, with 8 bases sitting between them. The CDR3 sequence is 15 residues long. In germline, CDR1 is SGHNT, CDR2 YYREEE (reference sequence). DNA of the CDR3: TGTGCCAGCAGCTTCGGGATACCAACTAATGAAAAACTGTTTTTT. Translated: CASSFGIPTNEKLFF.

The chain joins TRBV6-5 to TRBJ1-1; tentative D call: TRBD1 (6 bases). V lost 0 bases, J lost 6 bases, and 11 bases lay in between. This CDR3 comprises 14 residues. Germline CDR1 and CDR2: MNHEY and SVGAGI. DNA of the CDR3: TGTGCCAGCAGTTACTCGTCGGGACAACCTGAAGCTTTCTTT. Amino acids: CASSYSSGQPEAFF.

The chain combines TRBV18 with TRBJ2-5; possible D gene TRBD2, 6 bases. Per germline, CDR1 KGHSH and CDR2 LQKENI. The CDR3 contains 16 residues. The V end lost 6 bases, the J end lost 5 bases, and 22 bases lay between the germline ends. CDR3: CASSETALGGGETQYF. The CDR3, as DNA: TGTGCCAGCTCCGAAACGGCCCTGGGGGGAGGCGAGACCCAGTACTTC.

This chain connects TRBV7-2 to TRBJ1-6; D call uncertain. The CDR3 is 15 amino acids. V lost 1 base and J lost 5, with 9 bases in between. Germline V gene sequence: CDR1 SGHTA, CDR2 FQGNSA. The CDR3 sequence: CASSLGQWNNSPLHF. CDR3 in DNA: TGTGCCAGCAGCTTAGGACAATGGAATAATTCACCCCTCCACTTT.

The chain joins TRBV7-3 to TRBJ2-3; possible D gene TRBD2, 7 bases. V lost 3 bases and J lost 5, with 12 bases in between. Germline values: CDR1 SGHTA, CDR2 FQGTGA. The CDR3 is made up of 14 amino acids. The CDR3 spells CASSLGGPRDTQYF. Written as DNA, the CDR3 is TGTGCCAGCAGCTTGGGGGGGCCGCGAGATACGCAGTATTTT.

The chain carries TRBV5-1 and TRBJ2-2, with D perhaps TRBD2 (6 bases). The CDR3 runs to 16 residues. CDR1 is SGHRS, CDR2 YFSETQ, per germline. The V end was cut by 0 bases, the J end by 6 bases, with 15 bases between. The CDR3 here is CASSLVGGGYAGELFF. CDR3 sequence (DNA): TGCGCCAGCAGCTTGGTAGGAGGAGGGTACGCCGGGGAGCTGTTTTTT.